Here is one T cell receptor (beta chain) with its context. Its antigen remains unidentified. The data were obtained in a study of cytomegalovirus exposure and HLA in healthy donors. Study outcomes and limitations: High specificity and sensitivity for cytomegalovirus status were reported for the classifier.

Trimming took 6 bases from V and 6 from J, leaving 12 bases between them. The V gene's germline CDR1 is MNHNY and CDR2 SVGAGI (reference sequence). There are 12 residues in the CDR3. The repertoire was sequenced with immunoSEQ multiplex PCR; TCRdb's copy has only in-frame clones and lacks some. The sample shows around 250,000 clones, 85% to 90% of them seen only once. The sample was PBMCs. The receptor was isolated from a woman between 18 and 30 years old in good health and CMV-seronegative. The rearrangement links TRBV6-6 to TRBJ2-7; D not certain. The CDR3 DNA reads TGTGCCAGCAGCCCCCGGGTAGGCGAGCAGTACTTC. Amino acid sequence: CASSPRVGEQYF.